The rows below give T cell receptor beta chains drawn from one sample of a study of T cell repertoires in cytomegalovirus infection. TCRdb independently ran MiXCR on the reads; one entry per CDR3 protein. The table includes around 450,000 distinct CDR3 sequences, about 11% detected once. Sequenced: PBMCs. The receptors here all came from a human donor in good health (CMV status not recorded). Some clones in this sample may be carry-over from other donors' samples. Each CDR3 is given with its conserved first and last residue. The D gene is left open where the match is weak. The listing skips clone size in some rows; elsewhere it reads once, few, many or a size class.

cdr3_nt | cdr3_aa | clone_size | j_call | cdr3_length | d_call | v_call
TGTGCCAGCAGACCTTGGACTAGCGGGAGCGACGAGCAGTACTTC | CASRPWTSGSDEQYF | - | TRBJ2-7 | 15 | TRBD2 | TRBV6-2/TRBV6-3
TGTGCCACCAGTGACCCGGGACAGGGGGAGACCCAGTACTTC | CATSDPGQGETQYF | - | TRBJ2-5 | 14 | TRBD1 | TRBV24-1
TGTGCCAGCAGCTTGATGCTAGCGGGAGAAGGGGAGCAGTACTTC | CASSLMLAGEGEQYF | few | TRBJ2-7 | 15 | TRBD2 | TRBV5-4
TGTGCCAGCAGCTCGGGACAGGGCGGGTGGACTGAAGCTTTCTTT | CASSSGQGGWTEAFF | many | TRBJ1-1 | 15 | TRBD1 | TRBV7-6
TGTGCCAGCGGAGGAAGTAAAAACAATGAGCAGTTCTTC | CASGGSKNNEQFF | - | TRBJ2-1 | 13 | - | TRBV2
TGCGCCAGCAGCTTGGGGGAGAGGGATCAGCCCCAGCATTTT | CASSLGERDQPQHF | many | TRBJ1-5 | 14 | - | TRBV5-1
TGTGCCAGCAGCTTCCCCCCGGGACAGGGGTCCTACGAGCAGTACTTC | CASSFPPGQGSYEQYF | few | TRBJ2-7 | 16 | TRBD1 | TRBV5-6
TGCAGTGCTCCTTCTGACAGAGACTATGGCTACACCTTC | CSAPSDRDYGYTF | few | TRBJ1-2 | 13 | - | TRBV20-1
TGCAGTGCTAGTGACGGGAGTGTCTATGGCTACACCTTC | CSASDGSVYGYTF | - | TRBJ1-2 | 13 | - | TRBV20-1
TGTGCCAGCACCTTCGAAGAGGGCTTAGAAGAGACCCAGTACTTC | CASTFEEGLEETQYF | few | TRBJ2-5 | 15 | - | TRBV2
TGCAGTGCTCGTATCATATTAGCGGGAGCTTACAATGAGCAGTTCTTC | CSARIILAGAYNEQFF | few | TRBJ2-1 | 16 | TRBD2 | TRBV20-1
TGTGCCAGCAGCTTTTGGGGGGGAGGGTTTACCGGGGAGCTGTTTTTT | CASSFWGGGFTGELFF | - | TRBJ2-2 | 16 | TRBD2 | TRBV11-2
TGTGCCAGCAGCTCTCCCGCGGGAGTTTTCACCGGGGAGCTGTTTTTT | CASSSPAGVFTGELFF | few | TRBJ2-2 | 16 | TRBD2 | TRBV5-4
TGTGCCAGCAAGGACAGGGGTTTGGGGAATCAGCCCCAGCATTTT | CASKDRGLGNQPQHF | - | TRBJ1-5 | 15 | TRBD1 | TRBV2
TGCAGTGCTAGGGGACTAGCGGGATCGTACCTCGGCACAGATACGCAGTATTTT | CSARGLAGSYLGTDTQYF | few | TRBJ2-3 | 18 | TRBD2 | TRBV20-1
TGCAGCGGAGGGAGCCCGGGGGGAAACACCATATATTTT | CSGGSPGGNTIYF | - | TRBJ1-3 | 13 | - | TRBV20-1
TGTGCCAGCAGTTTAGGGGACAGGAGTAATGAAAAACTGTTTTTT | CASSLGDRSNEKLFF | many | TRBJ1-4 | 15 | TRBD1 | TRBV12-3/TRBV12-4
TGTGCCAGCAGCGGACAGGGGGGGCCTTACCAAGAGACCCAGTACTTC | CASSGQGGPYQETQYF | - | TRBJ2-5 | 16 | TRBD1 | TRBV5-4
TGTGCCAGCAGCCAAGACCAGACTACGAGGCAGTACTTC | CASSQDQTTRQYF | few | TRBJ2-7 | 13 | - | TRBV14
TGCGCCAGCAGCTTGGTCGCGACAGGGTCCTACGAGCAGTACTTC | CASSLVATGSYEQYF | many | TRBJ2-7 | 15 | TRBD1 | TRBV5-1
TGTGCCAGCAGCACTAGCGGCTCCTACGAGCAGTACTTC | CASSTSGSYEQYF | many | TRBJ2-7 | 13 | TRBD2 | TRBV7-9
TGTGCCAGCAGCTTAGGGCTCAGGCGGCAGGTTGGAAACACCATATATTTT | CASSLGLRRQVGNTIYF | many | TRBJ1-3 | 17 | - | TRBV11-2
TGTGCCAGCAGCGGGGGGACAGGGAAGGAAAAACTGTTTTTT | CASSGGTGKEKLFF | - | TRBJ1-4 | 14 | TRBD1 | TRBV9
TGTGCCAGCAGTAGGGAGAAGACGAACACCGGGGAGCTGTTTTTT | CASSREKTNTGELFF | many | TRBJ2-2 | 15 | - | TRBV2
TGTGCCAGCAGCGTATCGGGACAGAACAATGAGCAGTTCTTC | CASSVSGQNNEQFF | many | TRBJ2-1 | 14 | TRBD1 | TRBV7-2
TGTGCCAGCAGCCCCCCCTGGGGGCGGGGGTACGAGCAGTACTTC | CASSPPWGRGYEQYF | - | TRBJ2-7 | 15 | - | TRBV7-4
TGCAGTGCCTCACAGCGGGCCGGGGGACCCACTGAAGCTTTCTTT | CSASQRAGGPTEAFF | many | TRBJ1-1 | 15 | - | TRBV20-1
TGCGCCAGCAGCTCCCGGCTAGCGGGGTACAATGAGCAGTTCTTC | CASSSRLAGYNEQFF | few | TRBJ2-1 | 15 | TRBD2 | TRBV5-1
TGTGCCACCAGTGGCGCCCCCGGAGCGACTAGCGGGAGGGCCCATGAGCAGTTCTTC | CATSGAPGATSGRAHEQFF | many | TRBJ2-1 | 19 | TRBD2 | TRBV24-1
TGTGCCAGCAGCTTTGGGTTTGGCAAAAACATTCAGTACTTC | CASSFGFGKNIQYF | many | TRBJ2-4 | 14 | - | TRBV7-9
TGTGCCAGCAGTTACCAGATAAGTTTGAACACCGGGGAGCTGTTTTTT | CASSYQISLNTGELFF | - | TRBJ2-2 | 16 | - | TRBV6-5
TGTGCCAGCAGCTTGGAGGAGGGGCGCGGACGCTATGGCTACACCTTC | CASSLEEGRGRYGYTF | many | TRBJ1-2 | 16 | - | TRBV7-9
TGTGCCAGCAGCTTGACAGGCGGCTTGAGCGACGAGCAGTTCTTC | CASSLTGGLSDEQFF | many | TRBJ2-1 | 15 | - | TRBV28
TGTGCCACCAGCAGAGATCCCTCTGGGGCCAACGTCCTGACTTTC | CATSRDPSGANVLTF | many | TRBJ2-6 | 15 | - | TRBV15
TGTGCCAGCAGTAAACGACTAGCGGGGGCCACAGATACGCAGTATTTT | CASSKRLAGATDTQYF | many | TRBJ2-3 | 16 | TRBD2 | TRBV12-3/TRBV12-4
TGTGCCAGCTCGACCGGGACACAAAACACCATATATTTT | CASSTGTQNTIYF | many | TRBJ1-3 | 13 | - | TRBV25-1
TGTGCCATCCGTGAACTAGCGGGGTCCACAGATACGAAGTATTTT | CAIRELAGSTDTKYF | once | TRBJ2-3 | 15 | TRBD2 | TRBV10-3
TGTGCCAGCAGTTATGACAGGTTTCTGAACACTGAAGCTTTCTTT | CASSYDRFLNTEAFF | - | TRBJ1-1 | 15 | - | TRBV12-3/TRBV12-4
TGTGCCAGCAGTCCCCGGTGGGGGAAGAACAATGAGCAGTTCTTC | CASSPRWGKNNEQFF | few | TRBJ2-1 | 15 | - | TRBV11-3
TGTGCCAGCAGCCCCGGGACAGAGTACATTCAGTACTTC | CASSPGTEYIQYF | many | TRBJ2-4 | 13 | TRBD1 | TRBV11-2
TGTGCCAGCAGCGTAACAGGGAGGACTGAAGCTTTCTTT | CASSVTGRTEAFF | many | TRBJ1-1 | 13 | - | TRBV11-2
TGCGCCAGCAGCTCGGGCAGCCCGAGCAGTACTGAAGCTTTCTTT | CASSSGSPSSTEAFF | - | TRBJ1-1 | 15 | - | TRBV5-1
TGCAGTGCTAGGGAGGGCAGGGGAAGGTCTGAAGCTTTCTTT | CSAREGRGRSEAFF | - | TRBJ1-1 | 14 | - | TRBV20-1
TGTGCCAGCAGCTCCACTAAATTGGGGATGACTGAAGCTTTCTTT | CASSSTKLGMTEAFF | many | TRBJ1-1 | 15 | - | TRBV7-9
TGTGCCAGCAAGGCGGGTGCTAATTACGAGCAGTACTTC | CASKAGANYEQYF | many | TRBJ2-7 | 13 | - | TRBV28
TGTGCCAGCAGTCCACCATCCGGGACAGGCTCTGGGGCCAACGTCCTGACTTTC | CASSPPSGTGSGANVLTF | many | TRBJ2-6 | 18 | TRBD1 | TRBV28
TGTGCCACCAGCCCACTTGACAGGGCGAGTTCACCCCTCCACTTT | CATSPLDRASSPLHF | few | TRBJ1-6 | 15 | TRBD1 | TRBV15
TGTGCTAGCAGCTCCTCGGGCGACCTTTACAATGAGCAGTTCTTC | CASSSSGDLYNEQFF | - | TRBJ2-1 | 15 | - | TRBV7-6
TGCAGTGCTAGTCTGGGGCACGGAGAGACCCAGTACTTC | CSASLGHGETQYF | few | TRBJ2-5 | 13 | - | TRBV20-1
TGTGCCAGCAGTGCCTTGACAGGGTCCACTGAAGCTTTCTTT | CASSALTGSTEAFF | many | TRBJ1-1 | 14 | TRBD1 | TRBV28